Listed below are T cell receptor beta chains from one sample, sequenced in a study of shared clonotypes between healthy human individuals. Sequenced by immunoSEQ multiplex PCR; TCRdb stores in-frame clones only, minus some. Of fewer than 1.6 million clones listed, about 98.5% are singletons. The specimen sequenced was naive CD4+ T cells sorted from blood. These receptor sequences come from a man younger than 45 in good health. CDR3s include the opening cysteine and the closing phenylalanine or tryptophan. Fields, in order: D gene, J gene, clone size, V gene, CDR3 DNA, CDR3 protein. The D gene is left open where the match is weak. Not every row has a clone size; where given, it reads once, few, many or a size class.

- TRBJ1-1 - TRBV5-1 TGCGCCAGCAGCTTGGAAAGGGGAACTGAAGCTTTCTTT CASSLERGTEAFF
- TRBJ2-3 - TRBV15 TGTGCCACCAGCAGAGATCGGGGGCGGGAGAGGACAGATACGCAGTATTTT CATSRDRGRERTDTQYF
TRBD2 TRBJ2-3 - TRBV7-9 TGTGCCAGCAGCTTAGAGGGACTAGCGAAGGGCACAGATACGCAGTATTTT CASSLEGLAKGTDTQYF
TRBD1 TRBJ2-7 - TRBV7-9 TGTGCCAGCAGCTTAGCCGGCAGGGGGCATGGCTACGAGCAGTACTTC CASSLAGRGHGYEQYF
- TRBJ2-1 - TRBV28 TGTGCCAGCAGTATCTGGTTGGAGGAGCAGTTCTTC CASSIWLEEQFF
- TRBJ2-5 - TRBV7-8 TGTGCCAGCAGCTTAGGGGGGAGCGGCCCCCAGTACTTC CASSLGGSGPQYF
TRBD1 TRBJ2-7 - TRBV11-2 TGTGCCAGCAGCTTATTAGACAGGGATTACGAGCAGTACTTC CASSLLDRDYEQYF
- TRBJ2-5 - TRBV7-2 TGTGCCAGCAGCCAGATGAGGGGGCAAGAGACCCAGTACTTC CASSQMRGQETQYF
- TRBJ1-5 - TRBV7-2 TGTGCCAGCAGCTTAGAAGGCTATCAGCCCCAGCATTTT CASSLEGYQPQHF
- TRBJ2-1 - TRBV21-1 TGTGCCAGCAGTCGGGGCGGGACGGACAATGAGCAGTTCTTC CASSRGGTDNEQFF
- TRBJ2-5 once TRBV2 TGTGCCAGCAGAAGAGGGGGCCAAGAGACCCAGTACTTC CASRRGGQETQYF
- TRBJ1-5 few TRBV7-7 TGTGCCCAACCCCACCGCCAGCCCCAGCATTTT CAQPHRQPQHF
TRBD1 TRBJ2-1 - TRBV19 TGTGCCAGTACCAATCAGGGACAGGGAAACAATGAGCAGTTCTTC CASTNQGQGNNEQFF
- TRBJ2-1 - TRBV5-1 TGCGCCAGCAGCCCGGGACTTGTCGACAATGAGCAGTTCTTC CASSPGLVDNEQFF
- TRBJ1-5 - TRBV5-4 TGTGCCAGCAGCTTGGCGGGGAATCAGCCCCAGCATTTT CASSLAGNQPQHF
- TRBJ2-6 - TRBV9 TGTGCCAGCAGCCCCAGGGGTAGGGTGATAACTGGGGCCAACGTCCTGACTTTC CASSPRGRVITGANVLTF
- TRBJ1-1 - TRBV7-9 TGTGCCAGCAGCTTAGATCCAGGGGTGAACACTGAAGCTTTCTTT CASSLDPGVNTEAFF
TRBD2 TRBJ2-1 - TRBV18 TGTGCCAGCTCACCGTCCCTACTAGCGGGGGGTTACAATGAGCAGTTCTTC CASSPSLLAGGYNEQFF
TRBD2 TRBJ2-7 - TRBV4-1 TGCGCCAGCAGCCAAGGTTCGGGACTAGCGGGAGGTATCGTCTCCTACGAGCAGTACTTC CASSQGSGLAGGIVSYEQYF
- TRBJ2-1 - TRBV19 TGTGCCAGTAGTGAGGCAGAGAGCTCCTACAATGAGCAGTTCTTC CASSEAESSYNEQFF
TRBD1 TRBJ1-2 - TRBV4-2 TGTGCCAGCAGCCCGGCGGGGACAGGGGTTGATGGCTACACCTTC CASSPAGTGVDGYTF
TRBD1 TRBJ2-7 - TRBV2 TGTGCCAGCAGCAGAAATACCGGGACAGGGGCAAGCGAGCAGTACTTC CASSRNTGTGASEQYF
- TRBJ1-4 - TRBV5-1 TGCGCCAGCAGCCCGGGCGTGGGGGATGCAACTAATGAAAAACTGTTTTTT CASSPGVGDATNEKLFF
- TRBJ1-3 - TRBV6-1 TGTGCCAGCAGTGCGTGGGGGCTCCAAAACACCATATATTTT CASSAWGLQNTIYF
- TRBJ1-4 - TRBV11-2 TGTGCCAGCAGCTTAAACAGGAGAAATGAAAAACTGTTTTTT CASSLNRRNEKLFF
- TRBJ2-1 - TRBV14 TGTGCCAGCAGCCAAGAGAGGGGAACCGGGAATGAGCAGTTCTTC CASSQERGTGNEQFF
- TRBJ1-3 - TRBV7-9 TGTGCCAGCAGCTTCTACGGGGATGGAAACACCATATATTTT CASSFYGDGNTIYF
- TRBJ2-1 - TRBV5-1 TGCGCCAGCAGCTTTGTCGGATCCTACAATGAGCAGTTCTTC CASSFVGSYNEQFF
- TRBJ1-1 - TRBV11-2 TGTGCCAGCAGCCCCTCGCCGGGGAACACTGAAGCTTTCTTT CASSPSPGNTEAFF
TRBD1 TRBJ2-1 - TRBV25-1 TGTGCCAGCAGTGCATCCGGGACAGGAAGTTACAATGAGCAGTTCTTC CASSASGTGSYNEQFF
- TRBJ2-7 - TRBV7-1 TGTGCCAGCAGCTTGAGGGCGCGCGAGCAGTACTTC CASSLRAREQYF
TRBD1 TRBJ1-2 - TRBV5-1 TGCGCCAGCAGCCTGAAGACAGGGAACTACACCTTC CASSLKTGNYTF
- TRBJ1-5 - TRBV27 TGTGCCAGCAGTTTTTTGACTGGGGGGAAAAATAGCAATCAGCCCCAGCATTTT CASSFLTGGKNSNQPQHF
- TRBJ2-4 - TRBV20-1 TGCAGTGCTAGAGTGTTGGGGAGAAAGTACTTC CSARVLGRKYF
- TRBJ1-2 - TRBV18 TGTGCCAGCTCACCAGAGGGAAATGGCTACACCTTC CASSPEGNGYTF
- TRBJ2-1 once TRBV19 TGTGCCAGTAGTATGACAGCGGGTGGCCGTTACAATGAGCAGTTCTTC CASSMTAGGRYNEQFF